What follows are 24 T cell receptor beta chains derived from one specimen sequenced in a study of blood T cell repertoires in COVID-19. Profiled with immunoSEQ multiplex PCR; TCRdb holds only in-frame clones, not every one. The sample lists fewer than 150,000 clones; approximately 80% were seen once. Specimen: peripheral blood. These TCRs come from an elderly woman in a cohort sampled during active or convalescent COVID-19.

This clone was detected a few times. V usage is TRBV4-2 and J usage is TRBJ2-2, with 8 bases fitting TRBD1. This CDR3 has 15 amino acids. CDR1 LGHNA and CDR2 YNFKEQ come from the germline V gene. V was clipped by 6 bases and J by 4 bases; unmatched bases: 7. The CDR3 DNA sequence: TGTGCCAGCAGGTTCTCGACAGGGGCCACCGGGGAGCTGTTTTTT. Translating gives CASRFSTGATGELFF.

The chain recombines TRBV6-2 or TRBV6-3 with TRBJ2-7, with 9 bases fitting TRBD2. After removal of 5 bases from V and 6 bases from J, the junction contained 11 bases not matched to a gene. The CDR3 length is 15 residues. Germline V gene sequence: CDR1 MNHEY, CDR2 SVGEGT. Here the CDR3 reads CASSRYSSGAGEQYV. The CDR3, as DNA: TGTGCCAGCAGTCGCTATTCTAGCGGGGCTGGCGAGCAGTACGTC.

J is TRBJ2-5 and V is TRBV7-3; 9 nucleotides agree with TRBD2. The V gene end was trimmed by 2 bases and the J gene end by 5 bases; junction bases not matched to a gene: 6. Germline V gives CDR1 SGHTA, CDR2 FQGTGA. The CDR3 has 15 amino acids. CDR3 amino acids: CASSLQGLAMETQYF. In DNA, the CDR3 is TGTGCCAGCAGCTTACAGGGACTAGCAATGGAGACCCAGTACTTC.

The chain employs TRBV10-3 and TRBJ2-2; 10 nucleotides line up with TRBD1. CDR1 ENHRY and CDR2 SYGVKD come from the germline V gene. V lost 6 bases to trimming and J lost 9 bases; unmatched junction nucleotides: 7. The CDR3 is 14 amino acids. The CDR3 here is CAIRPGTGVWELFF. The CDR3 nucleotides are TGTGCCATCAGGCCCGGGACAGGGGTGTGGGAGCTGTTTTTT.

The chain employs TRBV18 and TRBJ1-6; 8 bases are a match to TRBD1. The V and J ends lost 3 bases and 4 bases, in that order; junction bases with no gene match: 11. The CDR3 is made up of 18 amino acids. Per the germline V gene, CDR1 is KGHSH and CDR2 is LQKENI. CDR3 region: CASSPFAGTGGYNSPLHF. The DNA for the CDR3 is TGTGCCAGCTCACCCTTCGCCGGGACAGGAGGGTATAATTCACCCCTCCACTTT.

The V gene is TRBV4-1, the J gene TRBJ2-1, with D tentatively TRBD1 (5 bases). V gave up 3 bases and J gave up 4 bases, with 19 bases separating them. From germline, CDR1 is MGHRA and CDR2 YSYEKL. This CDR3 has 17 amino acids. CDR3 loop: CASSQTTGWGLYNEQFF. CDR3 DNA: TGCGCCAGCAGCCAGACCACAGGATGGGGATTATACAATGAGCAGTTCTTC.

The CDR3 is CASTLDRVSSPLHF. CDR3 coding DNA: TGTGCCAGTACCCTCGACAGGGTGAGTTCACCCCTCCACTTT. This chain uses TRBV19 with TRBJ1-6; 7 bases match TRBD1. CDR1 and CDR2 from the germline V gene are LNHDA and SQIVND (reference sequence). This CDR3 spans 14 amino acids. V trimming: 7 bases; J trimming: 9 bases; junction bases outside the gene matches: 9.

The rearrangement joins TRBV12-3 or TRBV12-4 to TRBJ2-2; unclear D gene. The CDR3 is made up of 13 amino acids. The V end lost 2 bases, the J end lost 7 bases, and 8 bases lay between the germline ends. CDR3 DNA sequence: TGTGCCAGCAGTTTAATCAGGAACGGGGAGCTGTTTTTT. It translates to CASSLIRNGELFF.

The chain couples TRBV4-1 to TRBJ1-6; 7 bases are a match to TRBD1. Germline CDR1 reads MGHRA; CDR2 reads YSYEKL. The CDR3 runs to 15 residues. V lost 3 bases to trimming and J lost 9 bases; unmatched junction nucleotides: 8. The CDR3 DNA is TGCGCCAGCAGCCACATAGACAGGGACGGTTCACCCCTCCACTTT. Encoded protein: CASSHIDRDGSPLHF.

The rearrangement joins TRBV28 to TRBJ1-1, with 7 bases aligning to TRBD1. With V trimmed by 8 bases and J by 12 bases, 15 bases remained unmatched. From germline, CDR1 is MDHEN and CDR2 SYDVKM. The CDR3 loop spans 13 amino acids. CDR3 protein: CASATGTRPRPFF. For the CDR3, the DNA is TGTGCCAGCGCGACAGGGACAAGGCCCCGACCTTTCTTT.

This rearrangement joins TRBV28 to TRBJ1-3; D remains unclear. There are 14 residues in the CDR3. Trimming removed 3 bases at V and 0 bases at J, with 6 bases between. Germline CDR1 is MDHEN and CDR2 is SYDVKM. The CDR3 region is CASSFRNSGNTIYF. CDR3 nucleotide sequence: TGTGCCAGCAGTTTCAGGAACTCTGGAAACACCATATATTTT.

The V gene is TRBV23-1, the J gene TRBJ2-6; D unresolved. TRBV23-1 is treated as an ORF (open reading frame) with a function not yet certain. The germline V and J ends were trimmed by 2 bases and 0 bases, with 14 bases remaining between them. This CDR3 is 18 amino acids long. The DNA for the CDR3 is TGCGCCAGCAGTCAAATTGTAGCCTCAACCTCTGGGGCCAACGTCCTGACTTTC. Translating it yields CASSQIVASTSGANVLTF.

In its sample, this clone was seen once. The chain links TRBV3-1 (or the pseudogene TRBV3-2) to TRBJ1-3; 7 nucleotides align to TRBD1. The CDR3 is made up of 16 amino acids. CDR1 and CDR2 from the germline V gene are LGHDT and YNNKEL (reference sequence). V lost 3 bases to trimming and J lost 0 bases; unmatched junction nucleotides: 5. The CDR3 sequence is CASSQRDRDSGNTIYF. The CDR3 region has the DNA TGTGCCAGCAGCCAGCGGGACAGAGACTCTGGAAACACCATATATTTT.

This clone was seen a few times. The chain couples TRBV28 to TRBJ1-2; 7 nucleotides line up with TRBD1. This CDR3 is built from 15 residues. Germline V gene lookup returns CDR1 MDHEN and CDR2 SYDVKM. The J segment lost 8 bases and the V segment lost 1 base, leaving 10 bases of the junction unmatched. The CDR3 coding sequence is TGTGCCAGCAGTTTATACACACAGGGGCACGCAGGCTACACCTTC. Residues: CASSLYTQGHAGYTF.

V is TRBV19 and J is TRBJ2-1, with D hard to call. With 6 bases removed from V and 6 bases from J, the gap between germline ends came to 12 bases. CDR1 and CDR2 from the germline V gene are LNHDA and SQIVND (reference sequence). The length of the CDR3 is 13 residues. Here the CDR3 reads CASSGRSGNEQFF. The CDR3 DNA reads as TGTGCCAGTAGCGGCCGATCGGGCAATGAGCAGTTCTTC.

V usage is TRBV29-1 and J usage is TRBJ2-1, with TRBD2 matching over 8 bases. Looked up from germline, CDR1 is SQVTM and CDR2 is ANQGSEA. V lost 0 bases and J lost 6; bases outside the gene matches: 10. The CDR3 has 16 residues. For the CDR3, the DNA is TGCAGCGTTGAAGACGGGGGGGCCAGATCCCTCAATGAGCAGTTCTTC. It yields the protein CSVEDGGARSLNEQFF.

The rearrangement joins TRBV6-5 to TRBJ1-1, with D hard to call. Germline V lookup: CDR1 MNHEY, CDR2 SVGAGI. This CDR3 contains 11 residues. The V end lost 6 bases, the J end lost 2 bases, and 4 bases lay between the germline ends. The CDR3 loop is CASSTNTEAFF. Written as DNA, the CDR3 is TGTGCCAGCAGCACTAACACTGAAGCTTTCTTT.

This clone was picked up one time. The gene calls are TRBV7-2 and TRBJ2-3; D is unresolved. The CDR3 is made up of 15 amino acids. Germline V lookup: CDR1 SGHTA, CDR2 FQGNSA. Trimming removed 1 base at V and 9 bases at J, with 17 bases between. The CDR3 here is CASSLVVSAPGTQYF. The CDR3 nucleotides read TGTGCCAGCAGCTTAGTTGTTTCGGCCCCAGGCACGCAGTATTTT.

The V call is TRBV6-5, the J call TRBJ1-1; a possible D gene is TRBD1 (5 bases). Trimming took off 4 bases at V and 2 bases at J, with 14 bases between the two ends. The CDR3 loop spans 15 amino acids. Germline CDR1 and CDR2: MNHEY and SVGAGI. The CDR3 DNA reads TGTGCCAGCAGTTGGGGCACCTGGAGAAACACTGAAGCTTTCTTT. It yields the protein CASSWGTWRNTEAFF.

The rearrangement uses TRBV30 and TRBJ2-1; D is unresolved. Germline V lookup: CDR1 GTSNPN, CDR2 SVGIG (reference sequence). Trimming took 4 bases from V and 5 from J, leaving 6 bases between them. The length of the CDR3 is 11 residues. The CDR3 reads CAWISHNEQFF. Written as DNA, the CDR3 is TGTGCCTGGATCTCTCACAATGAGCAGTTCTTC.

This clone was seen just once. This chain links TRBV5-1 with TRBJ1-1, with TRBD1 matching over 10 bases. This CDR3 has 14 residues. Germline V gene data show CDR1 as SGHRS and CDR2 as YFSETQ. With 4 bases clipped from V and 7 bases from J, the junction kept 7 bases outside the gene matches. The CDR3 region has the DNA TGCGCCAGCAGCCGGAGGACAGGGGGGATTGAAGCTTTCTTT. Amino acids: CASSRRTGGIEAFF.

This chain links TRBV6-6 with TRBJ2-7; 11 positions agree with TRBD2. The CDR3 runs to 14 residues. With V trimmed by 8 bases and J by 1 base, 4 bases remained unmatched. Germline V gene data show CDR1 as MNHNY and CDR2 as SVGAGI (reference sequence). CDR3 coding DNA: TGTGCCAGCGGGACTAGCGGTCTATCCTACGAGCAGTACGTC. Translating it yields CASGTSGLSYEQYV.

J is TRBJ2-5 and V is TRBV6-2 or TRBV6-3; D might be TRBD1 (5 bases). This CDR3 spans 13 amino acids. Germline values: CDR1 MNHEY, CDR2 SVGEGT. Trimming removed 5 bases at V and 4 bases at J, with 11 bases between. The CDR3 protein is CASSPTGAETQYF. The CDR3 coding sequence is TGTGCCAGCAGTCCGACTGGGGCAGAGACCCAGTACTTC.

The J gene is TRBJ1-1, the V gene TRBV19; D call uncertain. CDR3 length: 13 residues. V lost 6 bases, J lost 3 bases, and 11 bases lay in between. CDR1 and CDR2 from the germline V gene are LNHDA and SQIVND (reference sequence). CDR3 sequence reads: CASSQWAHTEAFF. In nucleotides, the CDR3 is TGTGCCAGTAGCCAATGGGCCCACACTGAAGCTTTCTTT.